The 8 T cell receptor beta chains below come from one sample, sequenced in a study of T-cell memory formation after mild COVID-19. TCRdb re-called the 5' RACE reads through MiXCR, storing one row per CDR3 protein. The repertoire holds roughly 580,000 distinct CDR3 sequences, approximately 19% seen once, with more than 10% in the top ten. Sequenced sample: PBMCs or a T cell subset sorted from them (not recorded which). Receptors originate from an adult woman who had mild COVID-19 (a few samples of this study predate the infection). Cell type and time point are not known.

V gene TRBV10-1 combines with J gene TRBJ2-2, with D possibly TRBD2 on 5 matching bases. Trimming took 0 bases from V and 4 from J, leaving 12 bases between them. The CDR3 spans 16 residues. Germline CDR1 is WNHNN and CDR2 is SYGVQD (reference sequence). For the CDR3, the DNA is TGCGCCAGCAGTGAGTCGCGTGGACTCTTCACCGGGGAGCTGTTTTTT. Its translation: CASSESRGLFTGELFF.

The CDR3 loop reads CASRRTSGPTDTQYF. The CDR3 nucleotides are TGTGCCAGCAGGCGGACTAGCGGGCCAACAGATACGCAGTATTTT. V and J are TRBV6-2 or TRBV6-3 and TRBJ2-3; 11 bases match TRBD2. The J segment lost 3 bases and the V segment lost 6 bases, leaving 5 bases of the junction unmatched. The CDR3 has 15 residues. Germline-derived CDR1 and CDR2 are MNHEY and SVGEGT.

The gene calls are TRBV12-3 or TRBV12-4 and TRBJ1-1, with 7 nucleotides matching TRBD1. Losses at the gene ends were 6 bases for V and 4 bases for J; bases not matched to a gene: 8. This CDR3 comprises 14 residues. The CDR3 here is CASRIQGRVTEAFF. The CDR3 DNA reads TGTGCCAGCAGAATACAGGGGAGGGTCACTGAAGCTTTCTTT.

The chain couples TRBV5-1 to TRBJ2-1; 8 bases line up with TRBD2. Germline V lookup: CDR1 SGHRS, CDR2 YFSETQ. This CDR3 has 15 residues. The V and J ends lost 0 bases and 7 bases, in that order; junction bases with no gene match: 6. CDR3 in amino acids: CASSLDGGGQNEQFF. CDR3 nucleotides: TGCGCCAGCAGCTTGGACGGGGGGGGTCAGAATGAGCAGTTCTTC.

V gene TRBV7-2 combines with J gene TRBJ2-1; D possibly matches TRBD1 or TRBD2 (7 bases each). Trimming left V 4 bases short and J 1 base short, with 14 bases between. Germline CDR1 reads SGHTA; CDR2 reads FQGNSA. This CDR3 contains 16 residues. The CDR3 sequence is CASSSNRGGSYNEQFF. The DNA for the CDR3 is TGTGCCAGCAGCTCGAACAGGGGAGGGTCCTACAATGAGCAGTTCTTC.

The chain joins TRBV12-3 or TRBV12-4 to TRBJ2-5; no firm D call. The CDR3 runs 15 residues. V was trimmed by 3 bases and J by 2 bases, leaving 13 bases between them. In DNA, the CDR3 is TGTGCCAGCAGTTTTCCTCTGGAGAGGCAAGAGACCCAGTACTTC. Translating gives CASSFPLERQETQYF.

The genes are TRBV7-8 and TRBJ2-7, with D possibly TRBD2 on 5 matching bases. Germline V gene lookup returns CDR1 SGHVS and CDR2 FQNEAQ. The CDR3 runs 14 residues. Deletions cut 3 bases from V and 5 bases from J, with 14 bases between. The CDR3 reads CASSLLPGIHEQYF. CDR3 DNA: TGTGCCAGCAGCTTGCTCCCGGGGATCCACGAGCAGTACTTC.

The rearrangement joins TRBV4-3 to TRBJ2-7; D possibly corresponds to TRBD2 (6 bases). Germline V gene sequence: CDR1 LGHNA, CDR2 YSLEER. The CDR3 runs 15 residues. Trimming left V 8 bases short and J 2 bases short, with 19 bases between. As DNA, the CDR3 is TGCGCCAGCGGACTTGAAGTGGGCGGGACCTACGAGCAGTACTTC. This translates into CASGLEVGGTYEQYF.